The sample holds many counts of the clone carrying this TCR beta chain. As yet, its antigen is unknown. CDR3 regions of TCR beta were amplified from RNA transcripts. Second-round multiplex PCR came after a first-round RT-PCR that employed HTBI primers. MiXCR, applied by TCRdb to the multiplex PCR reads, yields one record per CDR3 protein. The sample contains around 1,200,000 distinct CDR3 sequences, about 38% of which appear only once. The data were obtained in a study of Graves' ophthalmopathy and Graves' hyperthyroidism. The CDR3 consists of 15 residues. V gave up 6 bases and J gave up 3 bases, with 18 bases separating them. Germline V CDR1 and CDR2: SGHAT, FQNNGV. Study-wide results and caveats: Ophthalmopathy progression was predicted by the model at about 69% sensitivity and 72.22% specificity.

Physicians reached a diagnosis by relying on clinical symptoms, serum thyroxine, TRAb, thyroid ultrasound and orbital computed tomography. The receptor was derived from an adult man with Graves' hyperthyroidism. The V and J genes are TRBV11-2 and TRBJ2-7; D is possibly TRBD2 (7 bases). Sequencing used peripheral blood or thyroid tissue (not recorded which). CDR3 amino acids: CASRRGLENFYEQYF. DNA for the CDR3: TGTGCCAGCAGGCGGGGGCTTGAAAACTTCTACGAGCAGTACTTC.